This TCR beta chain was documented in a study of cytomegalovirus exposure and HLA in healthy donors. Germline-derived CDR1 and CDR2 are LGHNA and YNFKEQ. V was clipped by 0 bases and J by 5 bases; unmatched bases: 7. The CDR3 contains 16 residues. Here immunoSEQ multiplex PCR was the method, and the copy in TCRdb shows in-frame clones only, minus some. The data contain tens of thousands of clones, over 85% of them singletons. Among the 110 or so subjects of the validation cohort, separate from the approximately 670-subject first cohort, were the donors. Sequenced input: PBMCs. The chain combines TRBV4-2 with TRBJ2-3; TRBD2 matches 8 bases. This receptor was taken from a man aged 18-30 years in good health and CMV-seronegative. This chain's CDR3 is CASSQDTTSARDTQYF. CDR3 coding DNA: TGTGCCAGCAGCCAAGATACGACTAGCGCGAGAGATACGCAGTATTTT.